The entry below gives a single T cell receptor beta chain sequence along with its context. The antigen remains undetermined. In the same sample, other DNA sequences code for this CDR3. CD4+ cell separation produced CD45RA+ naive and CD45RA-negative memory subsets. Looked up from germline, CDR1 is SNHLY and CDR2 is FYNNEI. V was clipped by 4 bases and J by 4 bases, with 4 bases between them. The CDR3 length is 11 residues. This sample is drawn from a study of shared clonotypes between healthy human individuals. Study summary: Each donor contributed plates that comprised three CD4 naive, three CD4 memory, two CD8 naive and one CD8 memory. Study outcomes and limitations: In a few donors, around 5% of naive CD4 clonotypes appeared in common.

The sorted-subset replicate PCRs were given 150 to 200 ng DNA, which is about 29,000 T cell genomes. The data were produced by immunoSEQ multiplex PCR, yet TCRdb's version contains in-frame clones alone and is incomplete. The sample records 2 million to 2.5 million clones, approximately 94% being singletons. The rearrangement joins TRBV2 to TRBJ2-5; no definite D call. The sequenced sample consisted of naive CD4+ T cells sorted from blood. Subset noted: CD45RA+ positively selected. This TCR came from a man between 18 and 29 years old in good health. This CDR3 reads CASSVRETQYF. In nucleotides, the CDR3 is TGTGCCAGCAGTGTAAGAGAGACCCAGTACTTC.